These 21 T cell receptor beta chains came from one sample sequenced in a study of technical replicates of blood from a handful of donors. The assay was immunoSEQ multiplex PCR, and TCRdb's table has in-frame clones only and misses some. The sample lists about 74,000 clones; approximately 89% were seen once. Source material: T cells isolated from PBMCs. These receptors came from a human donor in good health.

The chain has TRBV7-9 and TRBJ1-2; possibly TRBD1 for D (6 bases). This CDR3 has 14 amino acids. V was shortened by 4 bases and J by 6 bases, with 15 bases between the two germline ends. Germline loops: CDR1 SEHNR, CDR2 FQNEAQ (reference sequence). Here the CDR3 reads CASSYPLGGDGYTF. The DNA of the CDR3 is TGTGCCAGCAGCTACCCCCTAGGGGGAGATGGCTACACCTTC.

Within the sample, this clone is medium-sized. The rearrangement links TRBV6-1 to TRBJ1-5, with 8 bases that match TRBD1. Germline CDR1 is MNHNS and CDR2 is SASEGT. The J segment lost 3 bases and the V segment lost 1 base, leaving 8 bases of the junction unmatched. The CDR3 loop spans 17 amino acids. This CDR3 reads CASSEGAVTGVNQPQHF. The CDR3 nucleotides are TGTGCCAGCAGTGAAGGAGCGGTGACAGGGGTCAATCAGCCCCAGCATTTT.

This clone was detected only a few times. This chain joins TRBV27 and TRBJ1-1; 9 bases match TRBD1. Germline values: CDR1 MNHEY, CDR2 SMNVEV (reference sequence). V lost 3 bases to trimming and J lost 7 bases; unmatched junction nucleotides: 6. This CDR3 spans 14 amino acids. The DNA of the CDR3 is TGTGCCAGCAGTTTTTACAGGGGGCATGATGAAGCTTTCTTT. It codes for CASSFYRGHDEAFF.

The chain links TRBV6-5 to TRBJ2-1; 8 bases align to TRBD2. Germline CDR1 and CDR2: MNHEY and SVGAGI. The CDR3 runs 14 residues. J gave up 9 bases and V 2 bases, and 6 bases lay outside the gene matches. The chain's CDR3 is CASSYGVAGLEQFF. DNA for the CDR3: TGTGCCAGCAGTTACGGGGTAGCGGGACTTGAGCAGTTCTTC.

The DNA of the CDR3 is TGTGCCAGCAGCTCTTACCCCACTAGCGGCTACGAGCAGTACTTC. This sequence encodes CASSSYPTSGYEQYF. J is TRBJ2-7 and V is TRBV9, with 8 bases aligning to TRBD2. The CDR3 has 15 residues. CDR1 SGDLS and CDR2 YYNGEE come from the germline V gene. Germline trimming cut 4 bases from V and 3 bases from J; bases unmatched to any gene: 9.

This sequence joins TRBV5-1 and TRBJ2-5; weak D call: TRBD2 (5 bases). There are 13 residues in the CDR3. Germline V gene lookup returns CDR1 SGHRS and CDR2 YFSETQ. The ends were cut back, 4 bases at V and 4 bases at J, with 11 bases in the middle. CDR3 coding DNA: TGCGCCAGCAGCCAGGACTTATTAGAGACCCAGTACTTC. Protein sequence: CASSQDLLETQYF.

This chain uses TRBV5-1 with TRBJ2-7, with TRBD1 matching over 7 bases. This CDR3 comprises 15 residues. Germline V CDR1 and CDR2: SGHRS, YFSETQ. With V trimmed by 1 base and J by 0 bases, 4 bases remained unmatched. CDR3: CASSLLGTVSYEQYF. CDR3 nucleotides: TGCGCCAGCAGCTTGCTTGGGACAGTCTCCTACGAGCAGTACTTC.

This chain uses TRBV27 with TRBJ2-7; TRBD2 is a possible D gene (6 bases). Germline lookup yields CDR1 MNHEY and CDR2 SMNVEV (reference sequence). V lost 3 bases and J 1 base, leaving 16 bases between the germline ends. The CDR3 runs 16 residues. CDR3 nucleotide sequence: TGTGCCAGCAGTTTCGTGCCGGGACTTTTGTCCTACGAGCAGTACTTC. It translates to CASSFVPGLLSYEQYF.

The gene calls are TRBV7-9 and TRBJ1-3, with D maybe TRBD1 (5 bases). Per the germline V gene, CDR1 is SEHNR and CDR2 is FQNEAQ (reference sequence). The CDR3 is 16 amino acids. V was trimmed by 1 base and J by 0 bases, leaving 10 bases between them. The CDR3 spells CASSLGGGISGNTIYF. DNA for the CDR3: TGTGCCAGCAGCTTAGGGGGCGGAATCTCTGGAAACACCATATATTTT.

V is TRBV5-5 and J is TRBJ1-4; TRBD1 is a possible D gene (5 bases). This CDR3 has 15 residues. With 4 bases removed from V and 6 bases from J, the gap between germline ends came to 16 bases. The V gene's germline CDR1 is SGHKS and CDR2 YYEKEE (reference sequence). The DNA of the CDR3 is TGTGCCAGCAGCAGCTTAGACAGCTTTTATGAAAAACTGTTTTTT. It specifies CASSSLDSFYEKLFF. Based on the CDR3 plus reference TRBV5-5 and TRBJ1-4, the full variable domain is DAGVTQSPTHLIKTRGQQVTLRCSPISGHKSVSWYQQVLGQGPQFIFQYYEKEERGRGNFPDRFSARQFPNYSSELNVNALLLGDSALYLCASSSLDSFYEKLFFGSGTQLSVL.

This chain links TRBV9 with TRBJ1-2; D gene ambiguous. Per germline, CDR1 SGDLS and CDR2 YYNGEE. V was clipped by 4 bases and J by 4 bases, with 17 bases between them. The CDR3 extends over 15 amino acids. CDR3 amino acids: CASSPQVEPFYGYTF. The CDR3 nucleotides are TGTGCCAGCAGCCCCCAGGTAGAACCTTTCTATGGCTACACCTTC.

This clone was counted only a few times. The genes are TRBV9 and TRBJ1-1; 9 bases are shared with TRBD1. Looked up from germline, CDR1 is SGDLS and CDR2 is YYNGEE. The CDR3 sequence is 15 residues long. V shed 3 bases and J 5 bases; nucleotides not matched to a gene: 8. CDR3 DNA: TGTGCCAGCAGCGAAAAGGGACAGGGATGGACTGAAGCTTTCTTT. Translated: CASSEKGQGWTEAFF.

V gene TRBV12-5 combines with J gene TRBJ2-7; unclear D gene. Germline assignment: CDR1 LGHNT and CDR2 FRNRAP. The CDR3 contains 13 residues. Trimming took off 1 base at V and 1 base at J, with 5 bases between the two ends. The CDR3 here is CASGLARSYEQYF. The DNA for the CDR3 is TGTGCTAGTGGTTTGGCTAGGTCCTACGAGCAGTACTTC. The whole variable domain, remainder taken from reference TRBV12-5 and TRBJ2-7, is DARVTQTPRHKVTEMGQEVTMRCQPILGHNTVFWYRQTMMQGLELLAYFRNRAPLDDSGMPKDRFSAEMPDATLATLKIQPSEPRDSAVYFCASGLARSYEQYFGPGTRLTVT.

The chain uses TRBV19 and TRBJ1-2, with 8 bases aligning to TRBD1. The germline V gene encodes CDR1 LNHDA and CDR2 SQIVND (reference sequence). The J segment lost 5 bases and the V segment lost 4 bases, leaving 6 bases of the junction unmatched. This CDR3 comprises 14 residues. Here the CDR3 DNA reads TGTGCCAGTAGTAGAGGACAGGGCTTTTATGGCTACACCTTC. Its protein is CASSRGQGFYGYTF.

The chain couples TRBV27 to TRBJ1-2, with no clear D. This CDR3 has 15 amino acids. Trimming took off 6 bases at V and 0 bases at J, with 14 bases between the two ends. The V gene's germline CDR1 is MNHEY and CDR2 SMNVEV (reference sequence). The CDR3 reads CASRTEGGSNYGYTF. In DNA form, the CDR3 reads TGTGCCAGCAGAACCGAGGGAGGATCTAACTATGGCTACACCTTC.

This clone was counted a single time. The rearrangement links TRBV27 to TRBJ2-7, with D hard to call. Germline lookup yields CDR1 MNHEY and CDR2 SMNVEV (reference sequence). Deletions cut 4 bases from V and 4 bases from J, with 2 bases between. This CDR3 contains 10 residues. CDR3 coding DNA: TGTGCCAGCAGTTCATACGAGCAGTACTTC. Translation gives CASSSYEQYF.

This clone was detected a few times. The chain couples TRBV7-9 to TRBJ1-1; D might be TRBD1 (5 bases). The CDR3 loop spans 14 amino acids. The germline gives CDR1 SEHNR, CDR2 FQNEAQ (reference sequence). With 1 base removed from V and 7 bases from J, the gap between germline ends came to 13 bases. DNA for the CDR3: TGTGCCAGCAGCTTAGATGGGGCCTATGGTGAAGCTTTCTTT. Protein product: CASSLDGAYGEAFF.

The J gene is TRBJ1-2, the V gene TRBV6-4, with D possibly matching TRBD1 (5 bases). The CDR3 length is 12 residues. Germline CDR1 is MRHNA and CDR2 is SNTAGT. In DNA, the CDR3 is TGTAACGAGGAGGGGTTAAGCTATGGCTACACCTTC. Amino acids: CNEEGLSYGYTF.

CDR3 in DNA: TGCGCCAGCAGCTTGCAGGTACTAGGGCCTAATGAAAAACTGTTTTTT. It translates to CASSLQVLGPNEKLFF. This rearrangement joins TRBV5-1 to TRBJ1-4, with D unclear. CDR1 SGHRS and CDR2 YFSETQ come from the germline V gene. CDR3 size: 16 residues. Trimming removed 1 base at V and 3 bases at J, with 13 bases between.

The V call is TRBV25-1, the J call TRBJ1-5; D gene ambiguous. V lost 0 bases to trimming and J lost 7 bases, with 10 bases between them. The CDR3 has 14 residues. Germline V gene lookup returns CDR1 MGHDK and CDR2 SYGVNS. CDR3 in DNA: TGTGCCAGCAGTGAATATGGGGAGAGCCAGCCCCAGCATTTT. Its translation is CASSEYGESQPQHF. The variable domain in full, completed from reference TRBV25-1 and TRBJ1-5, reads EADIYQTPRYLVIGTGKKITLECSQTMGHDKMYWYQQDPGMELHLIHYSYGVNSTEKGDLSSESTVSRIRTEHFPLTLESARPSHTSQYLCASSEYGESQPQHFGDGTRLSIL.

This CDR3 is CASSLGAVPYEQYF. The DNA of the CDR3 is TGTGCCAGCAGCCTGGGGGCAGTACCCTACGAGCAGTACTTC. J is TRBJ2-7 and V is TRBV5-6; maybe TRBD1 (6 bases). The CDR3 totals 14 residues. Trimming left V 4 bases short and J 2 bases short, with 13 bases between. Germline V gene sequence: CDR1 SGHDT, CDR2 YYEEEE.